This TCR beta chain was recovered during a study of regulatory T cells in long-lasting Graves disease. There are many counts of this clonotype. Trimming took 6 bases from V and 9 from J; bases not matched to a gene: 16. CDR3 size: 16 residues. From germline, CDR1 is MDHEN and CDR2 SYDVKM. The time point denotes: newly diagnosed GD, antithyroid drugs for less than 3 months. Generation of the TCR library employed RNA extracted from PBMCs. iRepertoire HTBI primers and Arm-PCR of CDR3 regions built TCR beta libraries. A single record per CDR3 protein comes from TCRdb applying MiXCR to the multiplex PCR reads. The sample holds 600,000 to 650,000 distinct CDR3 sequences, about 16% seen once. The data were also submitted as part of a second study, on T cells in Graves' hyperthyroidism and ophthalmopathy.

The sample here was peripheral blood mononuclear cells (PBMCs), taken at new diagnosis, from a patient treated with antithyroid drugs. This sequence joins TRBV28 and TRBJ2-1, with TRBD1 matching 8 bases. The TCR comes from a woman aged 30 to 39 with Graves disease. Here the CDR3 DNA reads TGTGCCAGCAGCTACGAGGGCAGGGGGCGCTGGGGTGAGCAGTTCTTC. This gives the protein CASSYEGRGRWGEQFF.